A selection of T cell receptor beta chains follows, all from one sample in a study of early T cells in non-severe SARS-CoV-2 infection. TCRdb re-called the 5' RACE reads through MiXCR, storing one row per CDR3 protein. This sample has approximately 76,000 distinct CDR3 sequences, with approximately 11% found just once. Sequencing was carried out using whole blood. The receptor source for this set is an adult who was a healthcare worker with PCR-confirmed SARS-CoV-2 infection or an uninfected control (not recorded which). The CDR3 runs from the conserved cysteine through the conserved F or W. The D gene is left open where the match is weak. Where a row states a size, it is once, few, many or the class of an expanded clone; other rows omit it.

abundance: -
d_gene: -
v_gene: TRBV28
j_gene: TRBJ2-7
CDR3nt: TGTGCCAGCCTCCAGACGGGGGTTGGTCGCGAGCAGTACTTC
CDR3aa: CASLQTGVGREQYF

abundance: many
d_gene: -
v_gene: TRBV12-3/TRBV12-4
j_gene: TRBJ2-5
CDR3nt: TGTGCCAGCAGTTTAGGGACCTTACATCAAGAGACCCAGTACTTC
CDR3aa: CASSLGTLHQETQYF

abundance: -
d_gene: -
v_gene: TRBV28
j_gene: TRBJ1-6
CDR3nt: TGTGCCAGCAACCCCACCCGGGGGCGCATAAGTAATTCACCCCTCCACTTT
CDR3aa: CASNPTRGRISNSPLHF

abundance: -
d_gene: -
v_gene: TRBV14
j_gene: TRBJ1-1
CDR3nt: TGTGCCAGCAGCCAAGTTTCAGGGTACACTGAAGCTTTCTTT
CDR3aa: CASSQVSGYTEAFF

abundance: few
d_gene: -
v_gene: TRBV6-5
j_gene: TRBJ2-2
CDR3nt: TGTGCCAGCAGATTGTCCTTTGGGACCGGGGAGCTGTTTTTT
CDR3aa: CASRLSFGTGELFF

abundance: many
d_gene: -
v_gene: TRBV11-2
j_gene: TRBJ2-3
CDR3nt: TGTGCCAGCCGGAGAGGGGCCACAGATACGCAGTATTTT
CDR3aa: CASRRGATDTQYF

abundance: -
d_gene: TRBD1
v_gene: TRBV5-5
j_gene: TRBJ1-1
CDR3nt: TGTGCCAGCAGCTTGAGCGTGACAGGGGCTGAAGCTTTCTTT
CDR3aa: CASSLSVTGAEAFF

abundance: many
d_gene: -
v_gene: TRBV5-4
j_gene: TRBJ2-2
CDR3nt: TGTGCCAGCAGCTTGGCGTCAGGGGCGTACACCGGGGAGCTGTTTTTT
CDR3aa: CASSLASGAYTGELFF

abundance: few
d_gene: -
v_gene: TRBV7-2
j_gene: TRBJ2-5
CDR3nt: TGTGCCAGCAGCTTAGCAGGGTCCTGGTCAGAGACCCAGTACTTC
CDR3aa: CASSLAGSWSETQYF

abundance: many
d_gene: -
v_gene: TRBV12-5
j_gene: TRBJ1-3
CDR3nt: TGTGCTAGTGGCCTGGCGGGGACTGGAAACACCATATATTTT
CDR3aa: CASGLAGTGNTIYF

abundance: -
d_gene: -
v_gene: TRBV18
j_gene: TRBJ1-1
CDR3nt: TGTGCCAGCTCACCAACGAACACTGAAGCTTTCTTT
CDR3aa: CASSPTNTEAFF